This T cell receptor beta chain originates from a study of T cell changes during pregnancy in multiple sclerosis. Here immunoSEQ multiplex PCR was the method, and the copy in TCRdb shows in-frame clones only, minus some. The sample lists about 99,000 clones; approximately 90% were seen once. The CDR3 loop spans 13 amino acids. From germline, CDR1 is SQVTM and CDR2 ANQGSEA. J gave up 5 bases and V 6 bases, and 10 bases lay outside the gene matches. This chain links TRBV29-1 with TRBJ2-7; 7 bases are shared with TRBD2. The TCR was taken from a female donor with multiple sclerosis, enrolled in a pregnancy study. This material consisted of peripheral blood, taken after pregnancy. The CDR3 loop reads CSVPREGRDEQYF. The CDR3 DNA sequence: TGCAGCGTCCCGAGGGAAGGGAGGGACGAGCAGTACTTC.